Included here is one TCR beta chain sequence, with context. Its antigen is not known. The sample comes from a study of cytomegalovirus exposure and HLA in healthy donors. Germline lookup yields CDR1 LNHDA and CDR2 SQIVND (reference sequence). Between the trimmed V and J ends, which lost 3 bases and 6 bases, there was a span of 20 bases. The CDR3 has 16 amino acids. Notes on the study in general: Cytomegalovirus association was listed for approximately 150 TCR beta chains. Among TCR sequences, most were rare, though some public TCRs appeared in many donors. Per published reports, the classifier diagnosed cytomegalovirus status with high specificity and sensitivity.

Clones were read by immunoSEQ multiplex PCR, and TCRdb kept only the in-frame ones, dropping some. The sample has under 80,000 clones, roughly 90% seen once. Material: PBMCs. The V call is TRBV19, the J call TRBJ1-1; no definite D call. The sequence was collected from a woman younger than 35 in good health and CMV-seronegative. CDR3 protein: CASSIHGRADEPEAFF. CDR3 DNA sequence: TGTGCCAGTAGTATCCACGGGCGGGCAGACGAGCCTGAAGCTTTCTTT. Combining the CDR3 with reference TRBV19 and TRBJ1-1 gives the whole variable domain DGGITQSPKYLFRKEGQNVTLSCEQNLNHDAMYWYRQDPGQGLRLIYYSQIVNDFQKGDIAEGYSVSREKKESFPLTVTSAQKNPTAFYLCASSIHGRADEPEAFFGQGTRLTVV.